These T cell receptor beta chains were read from a single sample in a study of blood T cell repertoires in COVID-19. Assay used: immunoSEQ multiplex PCR; TCRdb lists only in-frame clones, some missing. The table has around 200,000 clones, about nine tenths seen once. The specimen sequenced was peripheral blood. These receptors all stem from an older man with acute or convalescent COVID-19. CDR3s include the opening cysteine and the closing phenylalanine or tryptophan. Each record gives: J gene, V gene, D gene, clone size, CDR3 DNA, CDR3 protein. A D gene is named only where the DNA matches it firmly. Not all rows give a size; the values are once, few, many and, for expanded clones, a class.

TRBJ1-5 | TRBV27 | - | - | TGTGCCAGCAGCATACAGGGACCGGATCAGCCCCAGCATTTT | CASSIQGPDQPQHF
TRBJ2-3 | TRBV5-1 | - | - | TGCGCCAGCAGCAAAAACAGGGCAAGCACAGATACGCAGTATTTT | CASSKNRASTDTQYF
TRBJ1-2 | TRBV2 | - | - | TGTGCCAGCAGTGACAGTGCATCCTATGGCTACACCTTC | CASSDSASYGYTF
TRBJ1-5 | TRBV28 | - | - | TGTGCCAGCAGGAAAGAACAGGGCCTCTCAGGGCCCCAGCATTTT | CASRKEQGLSGPQHF
TRBJ2-7 | TRBV25-1 | - | once | TGTGCCAGCAGTCCCCCAGGGTCAGGCCTCTACGAGCAGTACTTC | CASSPPGSGLYEQYF
TRBJ1-2 | TRBV27 | TRBD1 | - | TGTGCCAGCAGTCTGACAGGGATCTATGGCTACACCTTC | CASSLTGIYGYTF
TRBJ2-1 | TRBV7-9 | - | few | TGTGCCAGCAGCTCGGACCCTAGCCACCAGGTGTTCTTC | CASSSDPSHQVFF
TRBJ2-3 | TRBV21-1 | - | - | TGTGCCAGCAGGCTAGGACTAGCGGGATCAAATAACCCAGGCACAGATACGCAGTATTTT | CASRLGLAGSNNPGTDTQYF
TRBJ2-5 | TRBV29-1 | - | - | TGCAGCGGCGCCAGGGCATCCGAGACCCAGTACTTC | CSGARASETQYF
TRBJ1-1 | TRBV14 | - | - | TGTGCCAGCAGCCAAGGTCTGACTCTGAACACTGAAGCTTTCTTT | CASSQGLTLNTEAFF
TRBJ1-5 | TRBV30 | - | - | TGTGCCTGGAGTGGAACAGGGAACCAGCCCCAGCATTTT | CAWSGTGNQPQHF
TRBJ2-1 | TRBV5-1 | TRBD2 | - | TGCGCCAGCAGCTTGACTAGCGGAGGGGGGAATGAGCAGTTCTTC | CASSLTSGGGNEQFF
TRBJ2-2 | TRBV11-2 | TRBD1 | - | TGTGCCAGCAGCTTGGGACCGGGACAGGGGAACACCGGGGAGCTGTTTTTT | CASSLGPGQGNTGELFF
TRBJ2-2 | TRBV5-5 | - | - | TGTGCCAGCAGCTTGTGGGCAGCAATCCCCGGGGAGCTGTTTTTT | CASSLWAAIPGELFF
TRBJ2-2 | TRBV18 | - | - | TGTGCCAGCTCACCTATTATGGCTGGGGAGCTGTTTTTT | CASSPIMAGELFF
TRBJ1-5 | TRBV29-1 | - | - | TGCAGCGTTGCGGGTAGCAATCAGCCCCAGCATTTT | CSVAGSNQPQHF
TRBJ2-2 | TRBV18 | TRBD2 | - | TGTGCCAGCTCACCGGGACTAGCGGGAACCGGGGAGCTGTTTTTT | CASSPGLAGTGELFF
TRBJ2-4 | TRBV19 | TRBD2 | - | TGTGCCAGTAGTCTAGGGACTAGCGGGACAATAGCCAAAAACATTCAGTACTTC | CASSLGTSGTIAKNIQYF
TRBJ2-1 | TRBV5-1 | TRBD2 | - | TGCGCCAGCAGCTTGCCGCCGGGACTACCCTACAATGAGCAGTTCTTC | CASSLPPGLPYNEQFF
TRBJ2-1 | TRBV10-3 | TRBD1 | - | TGTGCCATCAGTGAGGGGACAGGCCATGGAGGGGAGCAGTTCTTC | CAISEGTGHGGEQFF
TRBJ2-7 | TRBV27 | - | - | TGTGCCAGCAGTCCTCGGACTGGCAACTACGAGCAGTACTTC | CASSPRTGNYEQYF
TRBJ1-1 | TRBV9 | TRBD1 | - | TGTGCCAGCAGCGTAGCTTTGGGGACAGTCGACACTGAAGCTTTCTTT | CASSVALGTVDTEAFF
TRBJ2-1 | TRBV11-1 | TRBD2 | once | TGTGCCAGCAGCCGACTAGCGGGAGGTTCCTACAATGAGCAGTTCTTC | CASSRLAGGSYNEQFF
TRBJ1-5 | TRBV24-1 | TRBD1 | - | TGTGCCACCAGTGAAACAGGGGGAGGACAGCCCCAGCATTTT | CATSETGGGQPQHF
TRBJ1-4 | TRBV9 | TRBD1 | - | TGTGCCAGCAGCGTAAGGGGGCTCGGAGGACAGAAATACCCGGGGAATGAAAAACTGTTTTTT | CASSVRGLGGQKYPGNEKLFF
TRBJ2-4 | TRBV7-9 | - | - | TGTGCCAGCAGCTCTCGACAAGCTGTGCACATTCAGTACTTC | CASSSRQAVHIQYF
TRBJ1-2 | TRBV28 | TRBD1 | - | TGTGCCAGCAGTCAGGACAGGGGGTCGATCTATGGCTACACCTTC | CASSQDRGSIYGYTF
TRBJ1-6 | TRBV6-4 | TRBD1 | - | TGTGCCAGCAGTGAAAGACAGGGGCAGAATTCACCCCTCCACTTT | CASSERQGQNSPLHF
TRBJ1-3 | TRBV3-1/TRBV3-2 | - | - | TGTGCCAGCAGTCCCAGGGCGACTGGAAACACCATATATTTT | CASSPRATGNTIYF
TRBJ1-4 | TRBV7-9 | - | - | TGTGCCAGCAGCTTATTAGGACAGCGTCGTGAAAAACTGTTTTTT | CASSLLGQRREKLFF
TRBJ2-3 | TRBV12-5 | TRBD2 | once | TGTGCTAGTGGTTTGGGACGGACTAGCGGAGGCCCTAGCACAGATACGCAGTATTTT | CASGLGRTSGGPSTDTQYF
TRBJ1-5 | TRBV27 | - | - | TGTGCCAGCAGACCACAGCAGAATCAGCCCCAGCATTTT | CASRPQQNQPQHF
TRBJ1-1 | TRBV29-1 | - | - | TGCAGCGTTGGGAGGGTGGGCACTGAAGCTTTCTTT | CSVGRVGTEAFF
TRBJ2-3 | TRBV7-9 | - | once | TGTGCCAGCATCCGGGGTGGAAGCACAGATACGCAGTATTTT | CASIRGGSTDTQYF
TRBJ1-1 | TRBV5-4 | - | once | TGTGCCAGCAGCTCCCCAACGAGGGCTGAAGCTTTCTTT | CASSSPTRAEAFF
TRBJ2-3 | TRBV5-4 | TRBD1 | - | TGTGCCAGCAGCGTCCCAGGTGGCTCAGGGGGGCAGTATTTT | CASSVPGGSGGQYF
TRBJ2-7 | TRBV7-9 | TRBD1 | - | TGTGCCAGCAGCCTACAGGGGTACGAGCAGTACTTC | CASSLQGYEQYF
TRBJ1-4 | TRBV5-1 | TRBD1 | - | TGCGCCAGCAGCTTGCAAACAGGGGGCGAAAAACTGTTTTTT | CASSLQTGGEKLFF
TRBJ2-1 | TRBV5-8 | TRBD2 | - | TGTGCCAGCAGCTTGGAGCGGGACCCCTACAATGAGCAGTTCTTC | CASSLERDPYNEQFF
TRBJ2-1 | TRBV7-2 | - | few | TGTGCCAGCAGCTTAGTCCTTAATTATGAGCAGTTCTTC | CASSLVLNYEQFF
TRBJ1-3 | TRBV5-1 | - | - | TGCGCCAGCAGCCCGGGACATACCTCTGGAAACACCATATATTTT | CASSPGHTSGNTIYF
TRBJ2-5 | TRBV11-3 | - | - | TGTGCCAGCAGTCAGGGGTTCCAAGAGACCCAGTACTTC | CASSQGFQETQYF